This T cell receptor beta chain was sequenced in a study of T cells after yellow fever vaccination. About the research overall: Preparation of fractions with low cell numbers was performed using SMART-Seq v4 Ultra Low Input.

There are a few counts of this clonotype. Its target is not known. This CDR3 comprises 17 residues. Trimming removed 1 base at V and 2 bases at J, with 16 bases between. The germline V gene has CDR1 MGHRA and CDR2 YSYEKL. TCRdb re-analysed the 5' RACE reads in MiXCR, keeping a single row per CDR3 protein. The sample has 250,000 to 350,000 distinct CDR3 sequences; around 4.4% are singletons. Study-wide points: Sorted repertoires could include abundant contaminating clonotypes from bulk cells. Among primary-vaccination clones, most reappeared after the booster, at approximately 96% for CD4 and under 90% for CD8.

The genes are TRBV4-1 and TRBJ2-3; no definite D call. The sequence was obtained from a man younger than 35 who received the YFV17D yellow fever vaccine. The sample was PBMCs, taken 15 days after the yellow fever booster vaccination. The CDR3 loop is CASSQVMSKRVTDTQYF. The CDR3 DNA reads as TGCGCCAGCAGCCAAGTTATGTCCAAGAGAGTCACAGATACGCAGTATTTT.